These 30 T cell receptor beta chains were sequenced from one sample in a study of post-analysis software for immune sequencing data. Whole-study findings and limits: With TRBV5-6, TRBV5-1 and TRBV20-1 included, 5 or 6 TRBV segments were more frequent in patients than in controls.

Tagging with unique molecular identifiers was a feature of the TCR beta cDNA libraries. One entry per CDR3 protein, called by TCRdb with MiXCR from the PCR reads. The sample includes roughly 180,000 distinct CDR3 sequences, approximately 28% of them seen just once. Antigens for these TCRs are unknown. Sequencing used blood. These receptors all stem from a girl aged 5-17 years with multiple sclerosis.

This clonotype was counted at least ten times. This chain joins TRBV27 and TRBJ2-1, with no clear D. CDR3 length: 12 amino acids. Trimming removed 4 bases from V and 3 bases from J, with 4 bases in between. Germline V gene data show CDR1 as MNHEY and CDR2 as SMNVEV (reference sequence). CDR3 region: CASSYGYNEQFF. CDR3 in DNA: TGTGCCAGCAGTTACGGCTACAATGAGCAGTTCTTC.

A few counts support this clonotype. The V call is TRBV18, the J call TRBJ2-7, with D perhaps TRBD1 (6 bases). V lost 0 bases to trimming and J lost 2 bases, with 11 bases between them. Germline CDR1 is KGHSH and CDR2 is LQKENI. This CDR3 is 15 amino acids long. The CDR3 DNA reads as TGTGCCAGCTCACCACCGGGGGCAGGGACCTACGAGCAGTACTTC. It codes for CASSPPGAGTYEQYF.

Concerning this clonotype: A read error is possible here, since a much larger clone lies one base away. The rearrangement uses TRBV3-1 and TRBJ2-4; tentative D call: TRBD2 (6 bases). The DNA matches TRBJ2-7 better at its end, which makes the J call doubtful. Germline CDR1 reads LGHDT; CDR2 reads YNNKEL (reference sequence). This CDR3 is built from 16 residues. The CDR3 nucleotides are TGTGCCAGCAGCCAAGTCCGGGACTTGCCAGCCTACGAGCAGTACTTC. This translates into CASSQVRDLPAYEQYF.

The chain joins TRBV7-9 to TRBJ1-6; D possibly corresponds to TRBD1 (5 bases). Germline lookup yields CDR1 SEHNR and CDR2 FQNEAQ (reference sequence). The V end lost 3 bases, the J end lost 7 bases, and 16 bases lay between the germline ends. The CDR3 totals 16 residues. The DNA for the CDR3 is TGTGCCAGCAGCTTCGGAGGGGCGGAGAAAAATTCACCCCTCCACTTT. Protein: CASSFGGAEKNSPLHF.

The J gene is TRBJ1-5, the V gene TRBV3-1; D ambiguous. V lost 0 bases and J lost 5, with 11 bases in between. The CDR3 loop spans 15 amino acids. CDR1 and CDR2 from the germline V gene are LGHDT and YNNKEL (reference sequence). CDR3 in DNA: TGTGCCAGCAGCCAAGATACCAGGTCAGATCAGCCCCAGCATTTT. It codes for CASSQDTRSDQPQHF.

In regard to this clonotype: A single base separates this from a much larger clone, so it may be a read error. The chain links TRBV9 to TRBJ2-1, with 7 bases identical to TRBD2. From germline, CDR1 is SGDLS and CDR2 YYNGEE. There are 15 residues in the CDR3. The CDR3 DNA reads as TGTGCCAGCAGCGTAGAAGCGGGATGGATCAATGGGCAGTTCTTC. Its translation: CASSVEAGWINGQFF.

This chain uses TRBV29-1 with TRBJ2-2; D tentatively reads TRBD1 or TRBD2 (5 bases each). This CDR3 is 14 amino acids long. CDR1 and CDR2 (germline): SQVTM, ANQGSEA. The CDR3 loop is CSTPGRTNTGELFF. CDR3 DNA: TGCAGTACACCGGGACGTACGAACACCGGGGAGCTGTTTTTT.

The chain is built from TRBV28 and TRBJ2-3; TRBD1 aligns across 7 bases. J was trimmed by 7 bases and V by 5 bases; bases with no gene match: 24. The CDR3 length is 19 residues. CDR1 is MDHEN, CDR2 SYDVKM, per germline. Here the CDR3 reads CASSGPRKGAGKWENTQYF. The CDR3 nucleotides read TGTGCCAGCAGTGGTCCCCGGAAGGGGGCTGGGAAATGGGAAAATACGCAGTATTTT.

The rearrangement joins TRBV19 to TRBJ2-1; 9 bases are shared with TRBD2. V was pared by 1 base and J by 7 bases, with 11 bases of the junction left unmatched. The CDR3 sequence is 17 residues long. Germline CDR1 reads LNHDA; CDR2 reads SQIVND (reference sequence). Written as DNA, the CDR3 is TGTGCCAGTAGTATAGTAGCTGCAGCGGGAGGACGTAATGAGCAGTTCTTC. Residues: CASSIVAAAGGRNEQFF.

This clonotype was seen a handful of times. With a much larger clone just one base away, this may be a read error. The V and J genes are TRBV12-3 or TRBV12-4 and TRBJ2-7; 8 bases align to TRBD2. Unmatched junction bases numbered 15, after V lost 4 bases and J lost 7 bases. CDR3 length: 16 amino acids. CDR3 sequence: CASSSHVSGSYNEQYF. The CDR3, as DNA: TGTGCCAGCAGTTCCCACGTCAGCGGGAGCTACAATGAGCAGTACTTC.

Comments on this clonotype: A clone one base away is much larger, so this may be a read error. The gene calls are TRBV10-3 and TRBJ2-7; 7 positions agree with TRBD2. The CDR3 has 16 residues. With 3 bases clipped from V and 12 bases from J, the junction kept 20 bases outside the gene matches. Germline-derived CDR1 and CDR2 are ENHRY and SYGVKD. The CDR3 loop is CAISERASGWGETLYF. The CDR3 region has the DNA TGTGCCATCAGTGAAAGGGCTAGCGGTTGGGGGGAGACCCTGTACTTC.

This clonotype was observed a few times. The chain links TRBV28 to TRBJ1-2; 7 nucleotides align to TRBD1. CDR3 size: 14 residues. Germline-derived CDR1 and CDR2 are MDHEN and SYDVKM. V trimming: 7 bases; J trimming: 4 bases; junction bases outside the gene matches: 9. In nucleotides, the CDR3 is TGTGCCAGCACCGCGGGACAGAGACCCTATGGCTACACCTTC. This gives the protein CASTAGQRPYGYTF.

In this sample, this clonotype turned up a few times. As DNA, the CDR3 is TGCGCCAGCAGCTCGAACACAGATACGCAGTATTTT. This codes for CASSSNTDTQYF. V and J are TRBV5-1 and TRBJ2-3, with D hard to call. Germline loops: CDR1 SGHRS, CDR2 YFSETQ. This CDR3 spans 12 amino acids. V lost 3 bases to trimming and J lost 2 bases, with 4 bases between them. The complete variable domain, with remaining parts taken from reference TRBV5-1 and TRBJ2-3, reads KAGVTQTPRYLIKTRGQQVTLSCSPISGHRSVSWYQQTPGQGLQFLFEYFSETQRNKGNFPGRFSGRQFSNSRSEMNVSTLELGDSALYLCASSSNTDTQYFGPGTRLTVL.

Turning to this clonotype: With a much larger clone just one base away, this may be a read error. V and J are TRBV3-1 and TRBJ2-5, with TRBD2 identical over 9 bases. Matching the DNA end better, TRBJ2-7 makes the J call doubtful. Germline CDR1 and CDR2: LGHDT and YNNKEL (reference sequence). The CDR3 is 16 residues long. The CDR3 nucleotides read TGTGCCAGCAGCCAAAGGGGGGGACTAGCTCTTCACGAGCAGTACTTC. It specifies CASSQRGGLALHEQYF.

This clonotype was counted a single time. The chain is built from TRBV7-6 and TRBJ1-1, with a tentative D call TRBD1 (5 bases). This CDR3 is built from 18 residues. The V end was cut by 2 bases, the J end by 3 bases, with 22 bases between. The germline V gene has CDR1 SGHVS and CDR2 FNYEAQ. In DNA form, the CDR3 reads TGTGCCAGCAGCTTAAGGGTGGGGGATGGAGGAACTTACACTGAAGCTTTCTTT. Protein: CASSLRVGDGGTYTEAFF. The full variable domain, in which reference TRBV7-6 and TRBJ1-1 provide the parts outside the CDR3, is GAGVSQSPRYKVTKRGQDVALRCDPISGHVSLYWYRQALGQGPEFLTYFNYEAQQDKSGLPNDRFSAERPEGSISTLTIQRTEQRDSAMYRCASSLRVGDGGTYTEAFFGQGTRLTVV.

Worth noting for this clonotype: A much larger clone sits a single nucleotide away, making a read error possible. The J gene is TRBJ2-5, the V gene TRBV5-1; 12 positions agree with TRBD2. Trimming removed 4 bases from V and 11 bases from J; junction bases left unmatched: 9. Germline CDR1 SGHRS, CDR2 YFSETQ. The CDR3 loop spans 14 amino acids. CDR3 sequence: CASSPTSGSREQYF. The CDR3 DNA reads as TGCGCCAGCAGCCCGACTAGCGGGAGTAGAGAGCAGTACTTC.

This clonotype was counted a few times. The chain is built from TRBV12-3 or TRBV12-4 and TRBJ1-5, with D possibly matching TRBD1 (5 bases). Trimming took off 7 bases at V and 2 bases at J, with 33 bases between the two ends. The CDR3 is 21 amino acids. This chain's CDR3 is CASTSGAAGKPYGDGNQPQHF. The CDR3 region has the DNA TGTGCCAGCACCTCCGGGGCTGCGGGAAAACCATATGGGGATGGCAATCAGCCCCAGCATTTT.

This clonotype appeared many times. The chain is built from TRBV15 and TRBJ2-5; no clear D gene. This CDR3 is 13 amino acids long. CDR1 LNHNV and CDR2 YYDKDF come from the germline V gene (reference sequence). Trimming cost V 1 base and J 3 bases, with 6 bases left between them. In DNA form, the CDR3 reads TGTGCCACCAGCAGAGCTCCCGAAGAGACCCAGTACTTC. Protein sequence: CATSRAPEETQYF.

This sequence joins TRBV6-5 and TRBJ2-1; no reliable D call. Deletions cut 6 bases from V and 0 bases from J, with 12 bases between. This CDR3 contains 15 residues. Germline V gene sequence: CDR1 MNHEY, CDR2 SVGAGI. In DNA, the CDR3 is TGTGCCAGCAGCAGTGGGATGCGCTCCTACAATGAGCAGTTCTTC. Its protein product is CASSSGMRSYNEQFF.

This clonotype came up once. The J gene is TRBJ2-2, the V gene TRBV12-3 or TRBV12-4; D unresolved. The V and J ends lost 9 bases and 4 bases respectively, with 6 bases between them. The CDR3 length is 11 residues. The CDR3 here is CASGFTGELFF. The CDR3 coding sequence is TGTGCCAGTGGGTTCACCGGGGAGCTGTTTTTT.

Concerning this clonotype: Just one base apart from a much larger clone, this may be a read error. CDR3 nucleotide sequence: TGTGCCATCTGGGGAGGGCTAGCGGGAAACAATGAGCAGTACTTC. This gives the protein CAIWGGLAGNNEQYF. This chain links TRBV10-3 with TRBJ2-1; 9 positions agree with TRBD2. The assigned J gene may be wrong: the sequence end matches TRBJ2-7 better. CDR1 is ENHRY, CDR2 SYGVKD, per germline. The CDR3 length is 15 residues.

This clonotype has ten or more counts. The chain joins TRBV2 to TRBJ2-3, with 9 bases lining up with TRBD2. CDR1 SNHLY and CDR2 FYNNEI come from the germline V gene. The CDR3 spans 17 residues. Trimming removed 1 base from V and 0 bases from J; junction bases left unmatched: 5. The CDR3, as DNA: TGTGCCAGCAGTGAAGTATGGCGGGAGGGGAGCACAGATACGCAGTATTTT. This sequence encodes CASSEVWREGSTDTQYF. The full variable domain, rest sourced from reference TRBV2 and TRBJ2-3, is EPEVTQTPSHQVTQMGQEVILRCVPISNHLYFYWYRQILGQKVEFLVSFYNNEISEKSEIFDDQFSVERPDGSNFTLKIRSTKLEDSAMYFCASSEVWREGSTDTQYFGPGTRLTVL.

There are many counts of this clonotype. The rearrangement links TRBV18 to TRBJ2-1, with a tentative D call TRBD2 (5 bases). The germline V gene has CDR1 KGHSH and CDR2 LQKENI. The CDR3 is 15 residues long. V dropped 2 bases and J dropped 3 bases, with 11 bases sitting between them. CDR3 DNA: TGTGCCAGCTCACCAAGCAGCGGTCGCTACAATGAGCAGTTCTTC. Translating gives CASSPSSGRYNEQFF.

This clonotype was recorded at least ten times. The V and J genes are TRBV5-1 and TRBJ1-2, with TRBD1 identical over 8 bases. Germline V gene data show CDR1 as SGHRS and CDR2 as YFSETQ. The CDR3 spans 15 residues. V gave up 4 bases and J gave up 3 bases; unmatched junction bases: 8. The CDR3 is CASSPQTGVYYGYTF. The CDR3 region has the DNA TGCGCCAGCAGCCCGCAGACAGGGGTTTACTATGGCTACACCTTC.

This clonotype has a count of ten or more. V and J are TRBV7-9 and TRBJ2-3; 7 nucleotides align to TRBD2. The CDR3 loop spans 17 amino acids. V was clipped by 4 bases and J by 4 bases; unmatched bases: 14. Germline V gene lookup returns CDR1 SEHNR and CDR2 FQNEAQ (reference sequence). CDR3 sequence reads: CASSSFDSPAGADTQYF. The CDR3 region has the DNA TGTGCCAGCAGCTCCTTTGACAGTCCGGCGGGGGCAGATACGCAGTATTTT. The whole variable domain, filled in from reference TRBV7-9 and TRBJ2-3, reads DTGVSQNPRHKITKRGQNVTFRCDPISEHNRLYWYRQTLGQGPEFLTYFQNEAQLEKSRLLSDRFSAERPKGSFSTLEIQRTEQGDSAMYLCASSSFDSPAGADTQYFGPGTRLTVL.

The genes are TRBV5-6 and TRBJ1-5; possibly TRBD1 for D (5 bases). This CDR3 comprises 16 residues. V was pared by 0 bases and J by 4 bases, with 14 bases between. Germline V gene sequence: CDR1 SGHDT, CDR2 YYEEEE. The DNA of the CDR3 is TGTGCCAGCAGCTTGGGAACGACAGTTAGGAATCAGCCCCAGCATTTT. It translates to CASSLGTTVRNQPQHF.

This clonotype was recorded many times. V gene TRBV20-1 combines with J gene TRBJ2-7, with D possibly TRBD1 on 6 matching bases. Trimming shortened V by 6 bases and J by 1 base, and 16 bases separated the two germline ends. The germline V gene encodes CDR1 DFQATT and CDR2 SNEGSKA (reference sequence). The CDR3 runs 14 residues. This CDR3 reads CSAYSDSRSYEQYF. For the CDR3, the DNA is TGCAGTGCCTATTCGGACAGTCGATCCTACGAGCAGTACTTC.

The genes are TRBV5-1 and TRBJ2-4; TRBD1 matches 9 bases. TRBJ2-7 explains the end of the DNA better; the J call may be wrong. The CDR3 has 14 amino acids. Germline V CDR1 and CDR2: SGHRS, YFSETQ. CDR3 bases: TGCGCCAGCAGCGTTTTCCGGGACAGGGACGAGCAGTACTTC. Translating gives CASSVFRDRDEQYF.

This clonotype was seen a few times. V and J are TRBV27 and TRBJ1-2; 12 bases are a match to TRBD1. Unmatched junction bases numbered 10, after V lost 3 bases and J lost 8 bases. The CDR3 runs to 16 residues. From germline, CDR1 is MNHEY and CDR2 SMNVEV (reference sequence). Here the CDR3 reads CASSFITRDRGRGYTF. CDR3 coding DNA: TGTGCCAGCAGTTTCATAACCCGGGACAGGGGGCGAGGCTACACCTTC.

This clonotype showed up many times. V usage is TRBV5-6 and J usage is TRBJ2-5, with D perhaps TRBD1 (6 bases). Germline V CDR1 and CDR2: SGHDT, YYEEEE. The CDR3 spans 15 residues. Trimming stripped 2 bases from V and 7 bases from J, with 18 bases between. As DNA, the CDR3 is TGTGCCAGCAGCTTCGGGTCGTCAAGAGGGGGGACCCAGTACTTC. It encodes CASSFGSSRGGTQYF. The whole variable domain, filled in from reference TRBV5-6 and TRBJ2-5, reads DAGVTQSPTHLIKTRGQQVTLRCSPKSGHDTVSWYQQALGQGPQFIFQYYEEEERQRGNFPDRFSGHQFPNYSSELNVNALLLGDSALYLCASSFGSSRGGTQYFGPGTRLLVL.